The 5 T cell receptor beta chains reported below all come from one sample, sequenced in a study of T cell responses to AZD1222 COVID-19 vaccine. TCRdb's table, derived via immunoSEQ multiplex PCR, lists solely in-frame clones and lacks some. The table lists about 130,000 clones, 88% of them singletons, with 4% to 4.5% in the top ten. The source was peripheral blood, collected on day 0 of AZD1222 vaccination. The source of these receptors is an adult in good health.

V gene TRBV19 combines with J gene TRBJ1-2; D is unclear. This CDR3 spans 14 amino acids. Germline V gene lookup returns CDR1 LNHDA and CDR2 SQIVND (reference sequence). Deletions cut 1 base from V and 2 bases from J, with 8 bases between. This CDR3 is CASSIVSGNYGYTF. CDR3 bases: TGTGCCAGTAGTATAGTATCCGGGAACTATGGCTACACCTTC.

The chain recombines TRBV6-5 with TRBJ2-7; D is unresolved. This CDR3 region has 14 residues. Trimming took off 0 bases at V and 2 bases at J, with 8 bases between the two ends. Germline CDR1 is MNHEY and CDR2 is SVGAGI. The CDR3 bases are TGTGCCAGCAGTTACTCGAATATCCCCTACGAGCAGTACTTC. Translated: CASSYSNIPYEQYF.

J is TRBJ1-3 and V is TRBV12-5, with no clear D. The germline gives CDR1 LGHNT, CDR2 FRNRAP. The CDR3 has 16 residues. V lost 3 bases, J lost 0 bases, and 12 bases lay in between. The DNA of the CDR3 is TGTGCTAGTGGTTTAGGAGGGCCCAGCTCTGGAAACACCATATATTTT. Its protein product is CASGLGGPSSGNTIYF.

The V and J genes are TRBV19 and TRBJ2-7; TRBD1 aligns across 11 bases. With 9 bases clipped from V and 3 bases from J, the junction kept 7 bases outside the gene matches. There are 14 residues in the CDR3. Germline CDR1 is LNHDA and CDR2 is SQIVND (reference sequence). The CDR3 here is CASRRGTGGYEQYF. CDR3 coding DNA: TGTGCCAGCAGGAGGGGGACAGGGGGCTACGAGCAGTACTTC.

CDR3 protein: CASSLGTAGHMNTEAFF. DNA of the CDR3: TGTGCCAGCAGCTTAGGGACCGCAGGGCATATGAACACTGAAGCTTTCTTT. The chain links TRBV7-9 to TRBJ1-1; perhaps TRBD1 as D (5 bases). CDR3 length equals 17 residues. V was clipped by 1 base and J by 0 bases, with 15 bases between them. Germline values: CDR1 SEHNR, CDR2 FQNEAQ (reference sequence). Combining the CDR3 with reference TRBV7-9 and TRBJ1-1 gives the whole variable domain DTGVSQNPRHKITKRGQNVTFRCDPISEHNRLYWYRQTLGQGPEFLTYFQNEAQLEKSRLLSDRFSAERPKGSFSTLEIQRTEQGDSAMYLCASSLGTAGHMNTEAFFGQGTRLTVV.